One sample yielded the 16 T cell receptor beta chains listed below, sequenced in a study of blood T cells in healthy people across ages. A sample-barcoded 5' primer and a J-beta primer mix were used in a second PCR of roughly 7 to 11 cycles. TCRdb re-derived calls from the 5' RACE reads in MiXCR, one entry per CDR3 protein. There are about 580,000 distinct CDR3 sequences in the sample; roughly 48% occur only once, and roughly 24% lies in the top ten. The sequenced sample consisted of blood. These receptors were taken from a man older than 75 in good health.

This chain links TRBV6-5 with TRBJ2-7, with D tentatively TRBD1 or TRBD2 (5 bases each). The V gene's germline CDR1 is MNHEY and CDR2 SVGAGI. The CDR3 loop spans 16 amino acids. Trimming pared 0 bases from V and 0 bases from J, leaving 12 bases between. The DNA for the CDR3 is TGTGCCAGCAGTTACTCCGACGGGACGAGCTCCTACGAGCAGTACTTC. Residues: CASSYSDGTSSYEQYF.

In regard to this clonotype: This could be a read error, since a much larger clone is one nucleotide away. V gene TRBV7-9 combines with J gene TRBJ2-1, with 8 nucleotides matching TRBD1. Germline V CDR1 and CDR2: SEHNR, FQNEAQ (reference sequence). The CDR3 has 16 residues. Trimming cost V 6 bases and J 2 bases; bases outside gene matches: 9. CDR3 DNA: TGTGCCAGCAGGGTTTCCCGGACAGGGACCTACAATGAGCAGTTCTTC. As protein: CASRVSRTGTYNEQFF.

This chain links TRBV7-2 with TRBJ2-1; 11 nucleotides align to TRBD1. The V and J ends lost 0 bases and 3 bases, in that order; junction bases with no gene match: 1. Germline CDR1 is SGHTA and CDR2 is FQGNSA. CDR3 length: 16 residues. The CDR3 region is CASSLAGTGGYNEQFF. The CDR3 nucleotides are TGTGCCAGCAGCTTAGCCGGGACAGGGGGCTACAATGAGCAGTTCTTC.

V gene TRBV11-2 combines with J gene TRBJ2-4; D is perhaps TRBD1 or TRBD2 (5 bases each). The J call is doubtful: the DNA matches TRBJ2-7 better. Germline values: CDR1 SGHAT, CDR2 FQNNGV. The CDR3 has 16 amino acids. CDR3 amino acids: CASSLDRRDRDDEQYF. For the CDR3, the DNA is TGTGCCAGCAGCTTAGACAGACGGGATCGGGACGACGAGCAGTACTTC.

This clonotype was found many times. The chain has TRBV7-2 and TRBJ2-7; TRBD2 matches 10 bases. Per the germline V gene, CDR1 is SGHTA and CDR2 is FQGNSA. CDR3 length equals 15 residues. V was clipped by 5 bases and J by 2 bases; unmatched bases: 6. In DNA, the CDR3 is TGTGCCAGCAGCCCTAGGACTAGCGGAACCTACGAGCAGTACTTC. It encodes CASSPRTSGTYEQYF.

Note on this clonotype: At one boundary the junction diverges from the germline segment, which might be a read error. The chain uses TRBV10-3 and TRBJ2-7; maybe TRBD1 (6 bases). Germline V gives CDR1 ENHRY, CDR2 SYGVKD. The CDR3 sequence is 13 residues long. CDR3 region: CAIRGTSAYERYF. DNA for the CDR3: TGTGCCATCAGAGGGACATCAGCCTACGAGCGGTACTTC.

This clonotype has only a few counts. J is TRBJ1-2 and V is TRBV20-1; the match to TRBD1 covers 8 bases. J gave up 7 bases and V 5 bases, and 9 bases lay outside the gene matches. The CDR3 extends over 13 amino acids. The germline CDR1 and CDR2 sequences are DFQATT and SNEGSKA (reference sequence). The CDR3 DNA sequence: TGCAGTGCTTCTTCCGGGACAGGTGGTGGCTACACCTTC. It yields the protein CSASSGTGGGYTF.

This clonotype was counted only a few times. This chain joins TRBV28 and TRBJ2-7; no clear D. CDR1 is MDHEN, CDR2 SYDVKM, per germline. V lost 8 bases, J lost 2 bases, and 16 bases lay in between. The CDR3 has 14 residues. CDR3: CASAVQTAPYEQYF. CDR3 in DNA: TGTGCCAGCGCCGTACAAACAGCACCCTACGAGCAGTACTTC. The full variable domain, in which reference TRBV28 and TRBJ2-7 provide the parts outside the CDR3, is DVKVTQSSRYLVKRTGEKVFLECVQDMDHENMFWYRQDPGLGLRLIYFSYDVKMKEKGDIPEGYSVSREKKERFSLILESASTNQTSMYLCASAVQTAPYEQYFGPGTRLTVT.

The chain recombines TRBV29-1 with TRBJ1-4; D possibly corresponds to TRBD1 (5 bases). The CDR3 spans 12 residues. Germline V gene lookup returns CDR1 SQVTM and CDR2 ANQGSEA. V was cut by 2 bases and J by 12 bases, with 13 bases left in between. The chain's CDR3 is CSVENSREELFF. The CDR3 DNA is TGCAGCGTTGAAAACTCCAGGGAGGAACTGTTTTTT.

The chain is built from TRBV20-1 and TRBJ2-1; either TRBD1 or TRBD2 may supply D (5 bases each). Germline V gene sequence: CDR1 DFQATT, CDR2 SNEGSKA (reference sequence). Trimming left V 7 bases short and J 9 bases short, with 16 bases between. This CDR3 has 12 amino acids. The DNA of the CDR3 is TGCAGTGTATTTAGCGTCCAGGGTGAGCAGTTCTTC. This gives the protein CSVFSVQGEQFF.

The V and J genes are TRBV7-2 and TRBJ2-6; D may be TRBD2 (5 bases). Germline V gene sequence: CDR1 SGHTA, CDR2 FQGNSA. The CDR3 extends over 16 amino acids. The ends were cut back, 3 bases at V and 0 bases at J, with 9 bases in the middle. The CDR3 protein is CASSFGISSGANVLTF. The DNA of the CDR3 is TGTGCCAGCAGCTTCGGGATCAGCTCTGGGGCCAACGTCCTGACTTTC.

This clonotype was seen only a few times. This chain uses TRBV7-3 with TRBJ2-6; a possible D gene is TRBD1 (6 bases). The CDR3 spans 17 residues. Germline V gene data show CDR1 as SGHTA and CDR2 as FQGTGA. The V gene lost 5 bases and the J gene lost 0 bases, with 14 bases spanning the gap. The CDR3 bases are TGTGCCAGCAGCCCACAGGGTGGAAGCTCTGGGGCCAACGTCCTGACTTTC. It specifies CASSPQGGSSGANVLTF.

This sequence joins TRBV7-2 and TRBJ1-1; D remains ambiguous. This CDR3 region has 14 residues. Between the trimmed V and J ends, which lost 7 bases and 3 bases, there was a span of 15 bases. The germline gives CDR1 SGHTA, CDR2 FQGNSA. Here the CDR3 reads CASTRALQDTEAFF. The CDR3 DNA sequence: TGTGCCAGCACCCGGGCCCTTCAGGACACTGAAGCTTTCTTT.

The DNA of the CDR3 is TGTGCCAGCAGTACTAGCGGGGGGGCCGGTGAGCAGTTCTTC. Translation gives CASSTSGGAGEQFF. The rearrangement uses TRBV12-3 or TRBV12-4 and TRBJ2-1; 13 nucleotides line up with TRBD2. V trimming: 5 bases; J trimming: 9 bases; junction bases outside the gene matches: 4. The CDR3 covers 14 residues.

The chain uses TRBV7-6 and TRBJ1-2; D gene unclear. V was trimmed by 4 bases and J by 2 bases, leaving 14 bases between them. Looked up from germline, CDR1 is SGHVS and CDR2 is FNYEAQ. CDR3 length equals 15 residues. CDR3 in amino acids: CASSSASGHNYGYTF. CDR3 bases: TGTGCCAGCAGCTCCGCATCGGGCCACAACTATGGCTACACCTTC.

As to this clonotype: This sequence may be a read error, since a much larger clone differs from it by one base. The V gene is TRBV6-6, the J gene TRBJ2-5, with 10 nucleotides matching TRBD2. The CDR3 consists of 15 residues. V dropped 0 bases and J dropped 11; count of bases not matched to a gene: 9. Germline V gene lookup returns CDR1 MNHNY and CDR2 SVGAGI (reference sequence). CDR3 nucleotide sequence: TGTGCCAGCAGTTACTCAAGCGGGAGGGCCGATGAGCAGTACTTC. Translation gives CASSYSSGRADEQYF.